This entry describes one TCR beta chain. Germline V lookup: CDR1 SQVTM, CDR2 ANQGSEA. This CDR3 comprises 12 residues. Trimming cost V 7 bases and J 3 bases; bases outside gene matches: 5. TCRdb recomputed calls from the 5' RACE reads with MiXCR, one row per CDR3 protein. This table has 9,500 to 15,000 distinct CDR3 sequences, around 15% appearing once. The sample is drawn from a study of spatial heterogeneity in lung cancer. Time point: sample taken at primary tumor resection. No cell sorting; template was whole RNA from tumor, lung tissue or PBMC. Donors were under 90 untreated early-stage non-small cell lung cancer patients.

This sequence was found in a female donor with early-stage non-small cell lung cancer. The chain employs TRBV29-1 and TRBJ1-1; 7 bases agree with TRBD1. The sequencing used PBMCs, collected at surgery. CDR3 coding DNA: TGCAGCGGGGTGACAGGGCACACTGAAGCTTTCTTT. Its protein is CSGVTGHTEAFF.